This entry lists 21 T cell receptor beta chains sequenced from one sample in a study of tumor and adjacent non-tumor tissue in lung cancer. RNA was extracted from bulk tissue without any cell sorting. Three rounds of nested PCR, following a modified ARM-PCR protocol, produced the TCRbeta library. From the multiplex PCR reads, TCRdb called clonotypes with MiXCR, one entry per CDR3 protein. Of about 200,000 distinct CDR3 sequences listed, 71% are singletons. Sequencing input: lung tumor tissue. These receptors came from a man between 60 and 75 years old with non-small cell lung cancer.

Regarding this clonotype: This is likely a read error, given that the CDR3 carries no conserved phenylalanine or tryptophan at its end. V gene TRBV4-2 combines with J gene TRBJ2-3; 7 nucleotides agree with TRBD2. Germline CDR1 reads LGHNA; CDR2 reads YNFKEQ. This CDR3 has 15 amino acids. As DNA, the CDR3 is TGTGCCAACAGCCCCAAGCGGGGAAGCACAGATACGCAGTATTCT. Translation: CANSPKRGSTDTQYS.

The rearrangement uses TRBV28 and TRBJ1-5; no firm D call. Trimming took off 3 bases at V and 0 bases at J, with 9 bases between the two ends. The CDR3 loop spans 15 amino acids. Germline lookup yields CDR1 MDHEN and CDR2 SYDVKM. CDR3 in DNA: TGTGCCAGCAGTTTCGCATGTTCTAGCAATCAGCCCCAGCATTTT. Translated, it gives CASSFACSSNQPQHF.

The rearrangement links TRBV11-2 to TRBJ1-3; D ambiguous. The CDR3 consists of 13 residues. Trimming cost V 5 bases and J 4 bases, with 9 bases left between them. CDR1 is SGHAT and CDR2 is FQNNGV in the germline V gene. Here the CDR3 DNA reads TGTGCCAGCAGCCCCGACGGAGGAAACACCATATATTTT. This gives the protein CASSPDGGNTIYF. Based on the CDR3 plus reference TRBV11-2 and TRBJ1-3, the full variable domain is EAGVAQSPRYKIIEKRQSVAFWCNPISGHATLYWYQQILGQGPKLLIQFQNNGVVDDSQLPKDRFSAERLKGVDSTLKIQPAKLEDSAVYLCASSPDGGNTIYFGEGSWLTVV.

As concerns this clonotype: The junction departs from germline at one end; a sequencing error may be responsible. The genes are TRBV4-2 and TRBJ2-5; D is perhaps TRBD1 (5 bases). Germline V lookup: CDR1 LGHNA, CDR2 YNFKEQ. The CDR3 covers 14 residues. CDR3 amino acids: CAGSQDLERGTQYF. The CDR3 nucleotides are TGTGCCGGCAGCCAAGATCTTGAAAGGGGGACCCAGTACTTC.

This sequence joins TRBV6-2 or TRBV6-3 and TRBJ2-1, with 9 bases that match TRBD2. Germline V lookup: CDR1 MNHEY, CDR2 SVGEGT. V was pared by 2 bases and J by 8 bases, with 13 bases of the junction left unmatched. The CDR3 extends over 17 amino acids. The DNA of the CDR3 is TGTGCCAGCAGTTACCCTCTGAGCGGGAGGAATCTGGATGAGCAGTTCTTC. Its protein product is CASSYPLSGRNLDEQFF.

The V and J genes are TRBV20-1 and TRBJ1-4, with D perhaps TRBD1 (5 bases). The germline gives CDR1 DFQATT, CDR2 SNEGSKA (reference sequence). The CDR3 is 15 amino acids. V was shortened by 1 base and J by 11 bases, with 20 bases between the two germline ends. The DNA for the CDR3 is TGCAGTGCTAGAGGGGGGTCCAGGGATTGTGATAAACTGTTTTTT. This translates into CSARGGSRDCDKLFF.

The V and J genes are TRBV11-2 and TRBJ2-1; D is perhaps TRBD1 (6 bases). Per germline, CDR1 SGHAT and CDR2 FQNNGV. The CDR3 extends over 13 amino acids. Trimming pared 7 bases from V and 8 bases from J, leaving 15 bases between. The CDR3, as DNA: TGTGCCAGCAAAGACCATACAGGGCATGAGCAGTTCTTC. Residues: CASKDHTGHEQFF.

For this clonotype: Its ends do not fully match the called genes, so a read error is possible. The V call is TRBV4-2, the J call TRBJ2-3; perhaps TRBD2 as D (6 bases). Looked up from germline, CDR1 is LGHNA and CDR2 is YNFKEQ. The CDR3 totals 17 residues. DNA for the CDR3: TGTGCCAGTAGCCAAGGCCCCTGCGGAGGGCGGTCAGATACGCAGTATTTT. It translates to CASSQGPCGGRSDTQYF.

The chain couples TRBV30 to TRBJ1-1, with D perhaps TRBD1 (5 bases). The V gene lost 2 bases and the J gene lost 1 base, with 11 bases spanning the gap. Germline CDR1 and CDR2: GTSNPN and SVGIG (reference sequence). This CDR3 comprises 14 residues. The CDR3 DNA reads as TGTGCCTGGAGTCTCCTCGGGGGGAACACTGAAGCTTTCTTT. This translates into CAWSLLGGNTEAFF.

As for this clonotype: Sequence at one end of the junction differs from germline and may be a read error. The genes are TRBV11-2 and TRBJ1-1; D remains ambiguous. The CDR3 has 18 residues. Germline V CDR1 and CDR2: SGHAT, FQNNGV. CDR3 sequence reads: CVSSLALSRAVVKTEAFF. In nucleotides, the CDR3 is TGTGTCAGCAGCTTAGCATTGTCAAGGGCGGTGGTAAAGACTGAAGCTTTCTTT.

This CDR3 is CSARGPAQGGVETF. CDR3 DNA sequence: TGCAGTGCTAGAGGGCCCGCACAGGGGGGAGTCGAAACCTTC. The chain carries TRBV20-1 and TRBJ1-2, with 8 bases matching TRBD1. In germline, CDR1 is DFQATT, CDR2 SNEGSKA (reference sequence). The ends lost 1 base at V and 14 bases at J; junction bases unmatched: 15. This CDR3 has 14 amino acids.

A few counts support this clonotype. This may be a read error: a much more frequent sequence differs by one nucleotide. The genes are TRBV4-2 and TRBJ2-2; TRBD2 agrees at 8 bases. CDR3 length equals 15 residues. The germline CDR1 and CDR2 sequences are LGHNA and YNFKEQ. The CDR3 coding sequence is TGTGCCAGCAGCCTCGGGGGGGGGGACACCGGGAAGCTGTTTTTT. Its translation is CASSLGGGDTGKLFF.

As concerns this clonotype: A much bigger clone sits one base away, suggesting this may be a read error. This chain connects TRBV4-3 to TRBJ2-1; D unresolved. The CDR3 totals 13 residues. Looked up from germline, CDR1 is LGHNA and CDR2 is YSLEER. V gave up 4 bases and J gave up 4 bases, with 8 bases separating them. CDR3 sequence: CASSRDGYNEQFF. In nucleotides, the CDR3 is TGCGCCAGCAGCCGAGATGGATACAATGAGCAGTTCTTC.

The V and J genes are TRBV20-1 and TRBJ2-7, with TRBD2 identical over 9 bases. V gave up 0 bases and J gave up 2 bases; unmatched junction bases: 8. The CDR3 runs 16 residues. Germline values: CDR1 DFQATT, CDR2 SNEGSKA (reference sequence). As DNA, the CDR3 is TGCAGTGCTAGAGACTCGAGTAGCGGGAGTCCCTACGAGCAGTACTTC. It specifies CSARDSSSGSPYEQYF.

Comments on this clonotype: Being one base from a much bigger clone, this may be a read error. The chain couples TRBV4-3 to TRBJ2-2; possibly TRBD2 for D (5 bases). This CDR3 region has 16 residues. Germline CDR1 and CDR2: LGHNA and YSLEER. The chain's CDR3 is CASSQDSQWITGKLFF. The DNA for the CDR3 is TGCGCCAGCAGCCAAGATTCCCAATGGATCACCGGGAAGCTGTTTTTT.

In regard to this clonotype: At one of its ends the junction is not consistent with the germline gene, which may arise from a read error. The rearrangement uses TRBV4-2 and TRBJ1-2, with D perhaps matching TRBD1 (6 bases). The length of the CDR3 is 16 residues. Germline CDR1 LGHNA, CDR2 YNFKEQ. DNA for the CDR3: TGTGCCAGCAGCCCCCCTGCGGGTATGGAGGGGGATGGCTACAGCTTC. It encodes CASSPPAGMEGDGYSF.

About this clonotype itself: A much larger clone sits a single nucleotide away, making a read error possible. The J gene is TRBJ1-5, the V gene TRBV12-3 or TRBV12-4, with 8 positions matching TRBD1. The CDR3 covers 14 residues. CDR3 coding DNA: TGTGCCAGCAGCGCAGGGGGCGGCAATCAGCCCCGGCATTTT. Translating gives CASSAGGGNQPRHF.

On this clonotype: One end of the junction does not line up with germline, which may come from a read error. The chain carries TRBV12-3 or TRBV12-4 and TRBJ2-3, with D maybe TRBD2 (5 bases). This CDR3 has 15 amino acids. CDR3 in DNA: TGTGCCAGCAGTATATCGGGCCCGGGAATAGATACCCAGTATTTT. This gives the protein CASSISGPGIDTQYF.

This clonotype was counted many times. The CDR3 sequence is CSVAARGGGKAGELFF. In DNA form, the CDR3 reads TGCAGCGTCGCCGCCCGTGGGGGAGGCAAGGCCGGGGAGCTGTTTTTT. The chain links TRBV29-1 to TRBJ2-2, with D maybe TRBD2 (6 bases). This CDR3 spans 16 amino acids. Germline CDR1 reads SQVTM; CDR2 reads ANQGSEA. Trimming cost V 6 bases and J 6 bases, with 23 bases left between them.

As concerns this clonotype: A read error may account for a junction end that differs from germline. This rearrangement joins TRBV11-2 to TRBJ2-2; TRBD1 is a possible D gene (5 bases). CDR1 is SGHAT and CDR2 is FQNNGV in the germline V gene. The CDR3 is 16 amino acids. The CDR3 protein is CASSLVWGRNTEELLF. Written as DNA, the CDR3 is TGTGCCAGCAGCTTAGTCTGGGGCAGAAACACCGAGGAGCTGTTGTTT.

Note on this clonotype: A much larger clone is a single base away; this may be a read error. The J gene is TRBJ2-4, the V gene TRBV29-1; D may be TRBD2 (5 bases). This CDR3 has 11 amino acids. The germline V gene has CDR1 SQVTM and CDR2 ANQGSEA. Between the trimmed V and J ends, which lost 7 bases and 5 bases, there was a span of 9 bases. The CDR3 DNA follows: TGCAGCGGGGAGAGTGAAAACATTCAGTACTTC. Translation gives CSGESENIQYF.